The present T cell receptor beta chain was sequenced within a study of T cells in women clearing cervical HPV infection. TCRdb keeps only in-frame clones here, not all; method: immunoSEQ multiplex PCR. The sample table sets out tens of thousands of clones. All donors had a single incident cervical HPV16 infection, not prevalent. This CDR3 spans 13 amino acids. V was cut by 4 bases and J by 1 base, with 8 bases left in between. The germline CDR1 and CDR2 sequences are SGHRS and YFSETQ. In regard to this clone: With the read ending 3 residues before the CDR3 end, the germline J gene is used to fill in that end.

Sequencing was performed on blood buffy coat. This clonotype was sampled from a woman between 18 and 75 years old with a cervical HPV16 infection that either progressed to CIN3+ or cleared (not recorded which). This chain links TRBV5-1 with TRBJ1-1, with TRBD1 as a possible D gene (5 bases). The sequenced CDR3 bases are TGCGCCAGCAGCAGGGGCCAGAACACTGAA. It is translated as CASSRGQNTE. The full CDR3 is CASSRGQNTEAFF.